This T cell receptor (beta chain) was found in a study of siplizumab effects on memory and regulatory T cells. General study findings and limits: Mappable alloreactive CD4+ clones were on average 68.8% Treg-derived with siplizumab, roughly 28% in controls. Suppressive capability of dividing Tregs from siplizumab cultures went unverified.

The CDR3 sequence is 15 residues long. The V and J ends lost 5 bases and 5 bases, in that order; junction bases with no gene match: 8. The germline V gene encodes CDR1 SGHVS and CDR2 FNYEAQ. TCRdb's table, derived via immunoSEQ multiplex PCR, lists solely in-frame clones and lacks some. The sample lists nearly 85,000 clones; 87% were seen once. Note on this clone: Its antigen is unknown.

This chain uses TRBV7-6 with TRBJ2-5; 10 positions match TRBD1. The TCR sequence derives from a human donor in good health. Sequencing was carried out using Tregs sorted from blood. The CDR3 sequence: CASSRGQGGSETQYF. CDR3 nucleotide sequence: TGTGCCAGCAGCAGAGGACAGGGGGGTAGTGAGACCCAGTACTTC.